This T cell receptor beta chain is from a study of shared clonotypes between healthy human individuals. As to this clone: Its matching antigen is unknown.

The CDR3 is 14 residues long. The germline V gene has CDR1 SGHNT and CDR2 YYREEE (reference sequence). The ends were cut back, 4 bases at V and 6 bases at J, with 13 bases in the middle. Repertoires were generated with immunoSEQ multiplex PCR, while TCRdb's copy carries only in-frame clones and drops some. Among more than 2,000,000 clones listed, approximately 93% were seen once. Notes on the study in general: A limitation of the genetic and exposure-history diversity represented arose from few donors. Relative to their counterparts shared across all four donors, non-shared clonotypes exhibited diminished generation probabilities.

The receptor's source is a man between 18 and 35 years old in good health. Some clones in this sample may be carry-over from other donors' samples. The sequenced sample was naive CD4+ T cells from PBMCs. Subset of the sample: CD45RA+ positively selected. This chain uses TRBV5-4 with TRBJ1-4; possible D gene TRBD1, 5 bases. CDR3 loop: CASSPFGRDEKLFF. CDR3 DNA sequence: TGTGCCAGCAGCCCGTTCGGCAGGGATGAAAAACTGTTTTTT.